A selection of T cell receptor beta chains follows, all from one sample in a study of cytomegalovirus exposure and HLA in healthy donors. TCRdb's table, derived via immunoSEQ multiplex PCR, lists solely in-frame clones and lacks some. The sample shows 100,000 to 150,000 clones, 81% of them seen only once. Sequences were obtained from PBMCs. All receptors derive from a woman in her thirties or forties in good health and CMV-seronegative. CDR3s include the opening cysteine and the closing phenylalanine or tryptophan. D genes are given only for firm matches. A clone size is listed for some rows: how often the clone was seen (once, few, many), or a class if it is expanded.

j_call	clone_size	v_call	cdr3_length	d_call	cdr3_nt	cdr3_aa
TRBJ2-2	.	TRBV29-1	13	.	TGCAGCGTTGAACAGACAGGAGGCGGGGAGCTGTTTTTT	CSVEQTGGGELFF
TRBJ1-4	.	TRBV27	16	TRBD1	TGTGCCAGCAGTTTAGGACAGGTGGGAACTAATGAAAAACTGTTTTTT	CASSLGQVGTNEKLFF
TRBJ2-5	.	TRBV11-2	15	TRBD2	TGTGCCAGCAGCTCCCAGAGGGCAGGACGGGGGGACCAGTACTTC	CASSSQRAGRGDQYF
TRBJ2-3	once	TRBV15	15	TRBD2	TGTGCCACCAGCCCCAACCTGGCGGGAGGAGATACGCAGTATTTT	CATSPNLAGGDTQYF
TRBJ2-3	.	TRBV5-6	15	TRBD2	TGTGCCAGCAGCCTTAAACTAGCGGCGCGAGATACGCAGTATTTT	CASSLKLAARDTQYF
TRBJ2-2	.	TRBV4-2	16	.	TGTGCCAGCAGCCAAGATCGAACAGAGAACACCGGGGAGCTGTTTTTT	CASSQDRTENTGELFF
TRBJ2-7	.	TRBV6-6	13	TRBD2	TGTGCCACCGAAAAGCCGGGGGGCTACGAGCAGTACTTC	CATEKPGGYEQYF
TRBJ1-1	.	TRBV10-2	20	TRBD1	TGCGCCAGCAGTGAGTTTAGGACAGGGGGCGCGACATATATGAACACTGAAGCTTTCTTT	CASSEFRTGGATYMNTEAFF
TRBJ1-2	.	TRBV7-4	15	.	TGTGCCAGCAGCTTAGTAGGTCAGACTAGGTATGGCTACACCTTC	CASSLVGQTRYGYTF
TRBJ2-3	.	TRBV9	16	.	TGTGCCAGCAGCGTAGCGGCAGGGGATAGCACAGATACGCAGTATTTT	CASSVAAGDSTDTQYF